The 21 T cell receptor beta chains given below trace back to one sample, sequenced in a study of OX40 agonist ivuxolimab in advanced cancers. Profiling relied on immunoSEQ multiplex PCR, and the TCRdb table lists in-frame clones only, not all of them. The table lists almost 65,000 clones, approximately 83% of them singletons, with approximately 0.75% in the top ten. Sequenced material: CD4+ or CD8+ T cells sorted from blood, taken in a trial of the OX40 agonist ivuxolimab. These receptors were obtained from an adult with an advanced solid tumor such as melanoma, head and neck, liver or kidney cancer.

The chain links TRBV2 to TRBJ1-2, with 10 bases fitting TRBD1. V gave up 6 bases and J gave up 4 bases; unmatched junction bases: 2. The V gene's germline CDR1 is SNHLY and CDR2 FYNNEI. The CDR3 contains 13 residues. CDR3 residues: CASSGTGAYGYTF. The CDR3 DNA reads as TGTGCCAGCAGCGGGACAGGGGCCTATGGCTACACCTTC.

V gene TRBV4-2 combines with J gene TRBJ2-7; 10 nucleotides line up with TRBD2. This CDR3 spans 16 amino acids. Germline CDR1 is LGHNA and CDR2 is YNFKEQ. Trimming at V came to 0 bases and at J to 3 bases, leaving 5 bases not matched to a gene. CDR3 loop: CASSQDPSSGGYEQYF. CDR3 in DNA: TGTGCCAGCAGCCAAGATCCGTCTAGCGGGGGCTACGAGCAGTACTTC.

Only a few counts were recorded for this clone. The V and J genes are TRBV6-1 and TRBJ1-2, with D uncertain. Germline V CDR1 and CDR2: MNHNS, SASEGT. V lost 6 bases and J 2 bases, leaving 16 bases between the germline ends. This CDR3 spans 15 amino acids. The CDR3 protein is CASSLEGFENYGYTF. CDR3 sequence (DNA): TGTGCCAGCAGCCTAGAGGGTTTCGAGAACTATGGCTACACCTTC.

This sequence joins TRBV6-1 and TRBJ1-2, with D possibly matching TRBD1 (6 bases). The CDR3 contains 14 residues. V was pared by 6 bases and J by 5 bases, with 16 bases between. Germline CDR1 reads MNHNS; CDR2 reads SASEGT. The CDR3 reads CASSRETGRYGYTF. The CDR3 coding sequence is TGTGCCAGCAGCCGAGAAACAGGGCGGTATGGCTACACCTTC.

The J gene is TRBJ1-3, the V gene TRBV7-9; no firm D call. Trimming stripped 6 bases from V and 0 bases from J, with 15 bases between. This CDR3 has 16 amino acids. Germline V CDR1 and CDR2: SEHNR, FQNEAQ (reference sequence). CDR3 bases: TGTGCCAGCAGGGCAGTCAGTGGAAACTCTGGAAACACCATATATTTT. Translating gives CASRAVSGNSGNTIYF.

This clone was counted between two and nine times. The chain carries TRBV7-3 and TRBJ2-5, with D perhaps TRBD2 (5 bases). The CDR3 runs 13 residues. In germline, CDR1 is SGHTA, CDR2 FQGTGA. V was pared by 5 bases and J by 5 bases, with 12 bases between. The CDR3: CASSPGVRETQYF. In DNA, the CDR3 is TGTGCCAGCAGCCCCGGGGTCAGGGAGACCCAGTACTTC. The full variable domain, its missing parts supplied by reference TRBV7-3 and TRBJ2-5, is GAGVSQTPSNKVTEKGKYVELRCDPISGHTALYWYRQSLGQGPEFLIYFQGTGAADDSGLPNDRFFAVRPEGSVSTLKIQRTERGDSAVYLCASSPGVRETQYFGPGTRLLVL.

This clone has only a few counts. This chain joins TRBV5-1 and TRBJ1-4; 8 bases match TRBD1. V lost 6 bases, J lost 7 bases, and 8 bases stayed unmatched. CDR3 length: 14 amino acids. In germline, CDR1 is SGHRS, CDR2 YFSETQ. The CDR3 DNA is TGCGCCAGCAAGGCTGGGACAGGAATTGAAAAACTGTTTTTT. It yields the protein CASKAGTGIEKLFF.

This CDR3 reads CSVTVGANQETQYF. In DNA, the CDR3 is TGCAGCGTTACTGTAGGGGCCAACCAAGAGACCCAGTACTTC. The chain employs TRBV29-1 and TRBJ2-5, with a tentative D call TRBD1 (5 bases). This CDR3 is 14 amino acids long. CDR1 is SQVTM, CDR2 ANQGSEA, per germline. Trimming removed 5 bases from V and 0 bases from J, with 13 bases in between.

Regarding this clone: In the same sample, other DNA sequences code for this CDR3. This chain uses TRBV7-9 with TRBJ1-2; no definite D call. The CDR3 runs 14 residues. Germline V lookup: CDR1 SEHNR, CDR2 FQNEAQ (reference sequence). V gave up 1 base and J gave up 4 bases, with 10 bases separating them. Here the CDR3 DNA reads TGTGCCAGCAGCTTAGAGGGCACCGGCTATGGCTACACCTTC. This codes for CASSLEGTGYGYTF.

This clone has only one observation. The chain combines TRBV6-4 with TRBJ2-5, with 11 bases that match TRBD2. This CDR3 is built from 15 residues. V was clipped by 6 bases and J by 4 bases; unmatched bases: 7. CDR1 MRHNA and CDR2 SNTAGT come from the germline V gene. The CDR3 sequence is CASSPSGRRGETQYF. CDR3 in DNA: TGTGCCAGCAGCCCTAGCGGGAGGCGAGGAGAGACCCAGTACTTC.

The chain joins TRBV7-2 to TRBJ2-7; D tentatively fits TRBD1 or TRBD2 (5 bases each). Germline-derived CDR1 and CDR2 are SGHTA and FQGNSA. This CDR3 is built from 13 residues. Trimming removed 0 bases at V and 9 bases at J, with 12 bases between. CDR3 in DNA: TGTGCCAGCAGCTTAGCGGGACCAGCGTCGCAGTACTTC. Its translation is CASSLAGPASQYF.

The chain has TRBV27 and TRBJ2-7; tentatively, D is TRBD2 (7 bases). This CDR3 contains 15 residues. Trimming removed 0 bases at V and 4 bases at J, with 13 bases between. Germline CDR1 reads MNHEY; CDR2 reads SMNVEV (reference sequence). The DNA for the CDR3 is TGTGCCAGCAGTTTATCGAGAGGGGGGGGATACGAGCAGTACTTC. This sequence encodes CASSLSRGGGYEQYF.

The chain recombines TRBV6-5 with TRBJ2-3; D may be TRBD2 (5 bases). This CDR3 is 14 amino acids long. Trimming stripped 2 bases from V and 3 bases from J, with 9 bases between. Germline CDR1 and CDR2: MNHEY and SVGAGI. CDR3 residues: CASSYMRRTDTQYF. CDR3 DNA sequence: TGTGCCAGCAGTTACATGCGGAGGACAGATACGCAGTATTTT.

The chain links TRBV7-9 to TRBJ2-3, with a weak D call TRBD1 (8 bases). V gave up 5 bases and J gave up 8 bases, with 20 bases separating them. The germline CDR1 and CDR2 sequences are SEHNR and FQNEAQ (reference sequence). This CDR3 region has 15 residues. The CDR3 here is CASSLTGGDFGTQYF. CDR3 DNA sequence: TGTGCCAGCAGCCTTACAGGGGGGGATTTTGGTACGCAGTATTTT.

The chain employs TRBV7-9 and TRBJ1-6; D remains ambiguous. This CDR3 has 13 amino acids. Trimming left V 4 bases short and J 10 bases short, with 11 bases between. Per the germline V gene, CDR1 is SEHNR and CDR2 is FQNEAQ (reference sequence). The CDR3 DNA reads as TGTGCCAGCAGCTCTACCCAGCAGTCACCCCTCCACTTT. Residues: CASSSTQQSPLHF.

The chain uses TRBV9 and TRBJ1-5; no clear D gene. Trimming took 0 bases from V and 0 from J, leaving 28 bases between them. The germline V gene has CDR1 SGDLS and CDR2 YYNGEE. CDR3 length equals 22 residues. CDR3 protein: CASSVEEPLPGLGPYSNQPQHF. CDR3 in DNA: TGTGCCAGCAGCGTAGAGGAACCTTTACCGGGTCTCGGGCCTTATAGCAATCAGCCCCAGCATTTT.

Comment on this clone: The sample contains more than one DNA sequence encoding this CDR3. The J gene is TRBJ1-1, the V gene TRBV4-1, with D unclear. This CDR3 is 13 amino acids long. V was pared by 4 bases and J by 1 base, with 7 bases between. From germline, CDR1 is MGHRA and CDR2 YSYEKL. The CDR3: CASSPLKNTEAFF. For the CDR3, the DNA is TGCGCCAGCAGCCCTCTCAAGAACACTGAAGCTTTCTTT.

The chain links TRBV19 to TRBJ2-2; 7 bases are a match to TRBD1. Germline V CDR1 and CDR2: LNHDA, SQIVND (reference sequence). V lost 3 bases to trimming and J lost 4 bases; unmatched junction nucleotides: 5. The CDR3 has 15 amino acids. The CDR3 nucleotides are TGTGCCAGTAGTATCGCCAACAGGGGCACCGGGGAGCTGTTTTTT. This translates into CASSIANRGTGELFF.

The V call is TRBV7-8, the J call TRBJ2-1; the match to TRBD2 covers 7 bases. Losses at the gene ends were 4 bases for V and 7 bases for J; bases not matched to a gene: 10. The CDR3 has 15 residues. Per the germline V gene, CDR1 is SGHVS and CDR2 is FQNEAQ. The CDR3 sequence: CASSSREGLKNEQFF. In DNA, the CDR3 is TGTGCCAGCAGCTCCAGGGAGGGCCTGAAGAATGAGCAGTTCTTC.

The chain recombines TRBV23-1 with TRBJ2-7; TRBD2 might be the D (6 bases). TRBV23-1 is sorted into the ORF group, with uncertain function. The germline V and J ends were trimmed by 0 bases and 1 base, with 25 bases remaining between them. The CDR3 is 20 amino acids. CDR3 region: CASSQSNPGLEGLQSYEQYF. CDR3 sequence (DNA): TGCGCCAGCAGTCAATCGAACCCCGGGTTGGAGGGGCTGCAATCCTACGAGCAGTACTTC.

The count of this clone is one. The chain couples TRBV7-8 to TRBJ2-1; perhaps TRBD2 as D (6 bases). Looked up from germline, CDR1 is SGHVS and CDR2 is FQNEAQ. The V and J ends lost 0 bases and 1 base respectively, with 10 bases between them. The CDR3 consists of 16 residues. The CDR3 protein is CASSLAVGGSYNEQFF. The CDR3 coding sequence is TGTGCCAGCAGCTTAGCTGTGGGGGGTTCCTACAATGAGCAGTTCTTC.